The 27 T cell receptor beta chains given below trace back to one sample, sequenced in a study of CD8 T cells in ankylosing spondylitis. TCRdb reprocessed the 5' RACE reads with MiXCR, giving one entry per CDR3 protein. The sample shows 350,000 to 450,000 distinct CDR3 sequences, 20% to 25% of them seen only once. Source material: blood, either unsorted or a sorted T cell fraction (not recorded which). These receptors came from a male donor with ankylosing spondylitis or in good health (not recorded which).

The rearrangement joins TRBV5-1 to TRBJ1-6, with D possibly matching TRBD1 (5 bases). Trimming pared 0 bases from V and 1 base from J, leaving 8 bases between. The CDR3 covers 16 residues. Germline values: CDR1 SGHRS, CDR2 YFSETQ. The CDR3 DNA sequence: TGCGCCAGCAGCTTGGCGGGGGGTTCCTATAATTCACCCCTCCACTTT. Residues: CASSLAGGSYNSPLHF.

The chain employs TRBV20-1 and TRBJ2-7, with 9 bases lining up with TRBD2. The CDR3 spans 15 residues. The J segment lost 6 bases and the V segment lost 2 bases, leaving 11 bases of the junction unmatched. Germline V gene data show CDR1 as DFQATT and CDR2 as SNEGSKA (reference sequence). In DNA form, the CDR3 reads TGCAGTGCTAGAATACTGGGGCGGGGGGGATCCGAGCAGTACTTC. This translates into CSARILGRGGSEQYF.

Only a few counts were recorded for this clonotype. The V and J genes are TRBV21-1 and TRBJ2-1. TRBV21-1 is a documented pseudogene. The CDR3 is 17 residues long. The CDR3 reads CASSKASKRSSYNEQFF. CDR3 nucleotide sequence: TGTGCCAGCAGCAAAGCGAGTAAGCGGAGCTCCTACAATGAGCAGTTCTTC.

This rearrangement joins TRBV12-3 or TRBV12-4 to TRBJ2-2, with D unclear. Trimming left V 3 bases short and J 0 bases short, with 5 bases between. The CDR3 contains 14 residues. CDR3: CASSLITNTGELFF. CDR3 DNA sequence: TGTGCCAGCAGTTTGATTACGAACACCGGGGAGCTGTTTTTT.

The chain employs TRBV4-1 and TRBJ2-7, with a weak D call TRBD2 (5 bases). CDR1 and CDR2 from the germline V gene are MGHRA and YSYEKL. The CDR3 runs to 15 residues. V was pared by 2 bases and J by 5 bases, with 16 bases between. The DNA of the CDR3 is TGCGCCAGCAGCCAATCCACCTCCGGGGTCCACGAGCAGTACTTC. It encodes CASSQSTSGVHEQYF.

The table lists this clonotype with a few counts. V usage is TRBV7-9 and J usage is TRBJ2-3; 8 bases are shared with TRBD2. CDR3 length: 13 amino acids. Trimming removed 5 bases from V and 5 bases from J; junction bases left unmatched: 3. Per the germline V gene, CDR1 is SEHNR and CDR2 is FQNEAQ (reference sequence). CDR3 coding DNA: TGTGCCAGCAGCGGGACTAGATTAGATACGCAGTATTTT. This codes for CASSGTRLDTQYF.

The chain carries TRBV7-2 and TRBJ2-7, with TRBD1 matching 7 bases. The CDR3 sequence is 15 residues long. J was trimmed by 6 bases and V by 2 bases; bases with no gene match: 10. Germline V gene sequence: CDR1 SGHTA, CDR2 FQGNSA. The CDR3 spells CASSLLQGVSGEQYF. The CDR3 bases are TGTGCCAGCAGCTTACTCCAGGGGGTAAGCGGCGAGCAGTACTTC.

CDR3 protein: CASSLNRGEGYGYTF. DNA for the CDR3: TGTGCCAGCAGCCTCAACAGGGGAGAGGGTTATGGCTACACCTTC. The V and J genes are TRBV4-2 and TRBJ1-2, with 7 positions matching TRBD1. This CDR3 has 15 amino acids. The germline V gene encodes CDR1 LGHNA and CDR2 YNFKEQ. With V trimmed by 4 bases and J by 5 bases, 10 bases remained unmatched.

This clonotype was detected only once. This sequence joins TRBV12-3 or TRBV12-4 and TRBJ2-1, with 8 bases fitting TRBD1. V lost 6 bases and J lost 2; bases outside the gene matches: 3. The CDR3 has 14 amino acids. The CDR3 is CASSGDRTYNEQFF. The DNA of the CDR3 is TGTGCCAGCAGCGGGGACAGGACCTACAATGAGCAGTTCTTC.

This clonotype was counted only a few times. DNA for the CDR3: TGTGCCAGCAGAGACACTGAGCAGTTCTTC. Protein sequence: CASRDTEQFF. This chain links TRBV12-3 or TRBV12-4 with TRBJ2-1; no clear D. This CDR3 is built from 10 residues. Deletions cut 6 bases from V and 9 bases from J, with 6 bases between.

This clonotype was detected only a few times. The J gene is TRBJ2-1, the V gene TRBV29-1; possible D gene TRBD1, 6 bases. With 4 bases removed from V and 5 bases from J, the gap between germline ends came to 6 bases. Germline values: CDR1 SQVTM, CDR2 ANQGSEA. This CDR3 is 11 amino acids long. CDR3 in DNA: TGCAGCGTTGGACAGGACAATGAGCAGTTCTTC. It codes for CSVGQDNEQFF.

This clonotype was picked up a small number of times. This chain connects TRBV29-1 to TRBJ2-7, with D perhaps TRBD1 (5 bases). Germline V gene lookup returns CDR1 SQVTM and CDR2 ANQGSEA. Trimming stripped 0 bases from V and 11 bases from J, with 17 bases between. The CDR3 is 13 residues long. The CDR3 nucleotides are TGCAGCGTTGAAGATCAAGGGCAGGGAAGGGAGTACTTC. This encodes CSVEDQGQGREYF.

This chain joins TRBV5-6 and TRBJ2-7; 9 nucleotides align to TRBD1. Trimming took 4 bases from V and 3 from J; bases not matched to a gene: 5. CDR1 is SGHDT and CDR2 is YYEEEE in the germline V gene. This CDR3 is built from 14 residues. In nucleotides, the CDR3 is TGTGCCAGCAGCGGGACAGGGTCTGGCTACGAGCAGTACTTC. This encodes CASSGTGSGYEQYF.

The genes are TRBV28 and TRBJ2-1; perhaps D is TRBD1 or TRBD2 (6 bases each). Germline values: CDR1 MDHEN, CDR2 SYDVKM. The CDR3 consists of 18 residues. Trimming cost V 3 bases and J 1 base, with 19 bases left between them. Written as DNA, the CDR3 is TGTGCCAGCAGTTTCCAAATCCCGGGGGCATTTTCCTACAATGAGCAGTTCTTC. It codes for CASSFQIPGAFSYNEQFF. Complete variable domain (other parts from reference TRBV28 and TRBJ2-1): DVKVTQSSRYLVKRTGEKVFLECVQDMDHENMFWYRQDPGLGLRLIYFSYDVKMKEKGDIPEGYSVSREKKERFSLILESASTNQTSMYLCASSFQIPGAFSYNEQFFGPGTRLTVL.

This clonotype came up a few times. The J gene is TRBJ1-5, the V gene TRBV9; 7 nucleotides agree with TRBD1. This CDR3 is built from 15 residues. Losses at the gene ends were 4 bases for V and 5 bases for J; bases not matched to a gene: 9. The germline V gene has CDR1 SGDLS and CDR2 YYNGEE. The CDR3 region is CASSPDDREHQPQHF. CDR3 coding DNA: TGTGCCAGCAGCCCAGACGACAGGGAACATCAGCCCCAGCATTTT. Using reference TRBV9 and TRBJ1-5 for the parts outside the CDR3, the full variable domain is DSGVTQTPKHLITATGQRVTLRCSPRSGDLSVYWYQQSLDQGLQFLIQYYNGEERAKGNILERFSAQQFPDLHSELNLSSLELGDSALYFCASSPDDREHQPQHFGDGTRLSIL.

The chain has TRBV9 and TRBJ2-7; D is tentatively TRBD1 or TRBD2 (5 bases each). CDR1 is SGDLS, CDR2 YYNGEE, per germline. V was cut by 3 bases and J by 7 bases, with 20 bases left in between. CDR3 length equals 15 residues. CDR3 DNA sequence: TGTGCCAGCAGCGGGATCGGGGAAGGGACGGGGGAGCAGTACTTC. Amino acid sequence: CASSGIGEGTGEQYF.

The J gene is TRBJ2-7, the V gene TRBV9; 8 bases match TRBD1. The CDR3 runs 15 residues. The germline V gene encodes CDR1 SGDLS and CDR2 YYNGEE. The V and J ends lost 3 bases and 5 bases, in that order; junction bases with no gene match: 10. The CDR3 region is CASSAKTGEDHEQYF. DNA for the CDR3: TGTGCCAGCAGCGCGAAGACAGGGGAGGACCACGAGCAGTACTTC.

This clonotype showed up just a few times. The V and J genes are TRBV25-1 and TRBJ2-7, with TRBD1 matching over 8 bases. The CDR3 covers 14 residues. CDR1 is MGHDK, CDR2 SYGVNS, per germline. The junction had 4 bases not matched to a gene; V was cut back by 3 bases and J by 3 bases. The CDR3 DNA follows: TGTGCCAGCAGTGATGGACAGGGACTCTACGAGCAGTACTTC. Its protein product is CASSDGQGLYEQYF.

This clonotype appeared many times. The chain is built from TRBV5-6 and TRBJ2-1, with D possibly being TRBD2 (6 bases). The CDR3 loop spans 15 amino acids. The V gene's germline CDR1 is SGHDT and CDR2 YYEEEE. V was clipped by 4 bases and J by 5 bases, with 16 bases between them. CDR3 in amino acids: CASSPGGTAHNEQFF. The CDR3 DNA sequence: TGTGCCAGCAGCCCCGGCGGGACTGCCCACAATGAGCAGTTCTTC.

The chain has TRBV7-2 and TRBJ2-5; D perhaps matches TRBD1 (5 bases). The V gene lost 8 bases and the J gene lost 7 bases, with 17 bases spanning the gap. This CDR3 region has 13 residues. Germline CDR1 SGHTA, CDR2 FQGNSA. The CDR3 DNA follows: TGTGCCAGCGGCCTTGATTGGGGCCGGACCCAGTACTTC. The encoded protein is CASGLDWGRTQYF.

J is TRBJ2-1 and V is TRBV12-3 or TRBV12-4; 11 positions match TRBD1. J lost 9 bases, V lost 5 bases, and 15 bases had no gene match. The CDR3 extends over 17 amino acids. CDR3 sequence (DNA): TGTGCCAGCAGTCCACAGCGGTGGGACAGGGGGAACAGTGAGCAGTTCTTC. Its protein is CASSPQRWDRGNSEQFF.

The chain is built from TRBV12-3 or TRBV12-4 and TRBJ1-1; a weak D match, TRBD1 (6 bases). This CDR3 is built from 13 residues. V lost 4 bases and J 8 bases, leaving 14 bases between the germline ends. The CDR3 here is CASSSDLGGEAFF. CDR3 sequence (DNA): TGTGCCAGCAGTTCCGACCTGGGGGGCGAAGCTTTCTTT.

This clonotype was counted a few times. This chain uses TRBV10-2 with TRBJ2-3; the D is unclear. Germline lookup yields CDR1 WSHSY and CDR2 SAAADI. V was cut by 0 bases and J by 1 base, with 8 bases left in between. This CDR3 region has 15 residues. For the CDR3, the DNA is TGCGCCAGCAGTGAGTCTTGGATTGGCACAGATACGCAGTATTTT. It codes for CASSESWIGTDTQYF.

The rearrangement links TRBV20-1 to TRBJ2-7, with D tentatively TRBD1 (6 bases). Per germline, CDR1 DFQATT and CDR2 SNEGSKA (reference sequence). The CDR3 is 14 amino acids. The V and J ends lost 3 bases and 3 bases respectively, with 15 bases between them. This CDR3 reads CSARGAASLYEQYF. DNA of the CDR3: TGCAGTGCTAGGGGGGCGGCCTCCCTCTACGAGCAGTACTTC.

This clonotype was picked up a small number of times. The CDR3 is CASREALYQETQYF. DNA for the CDR3: TGCGCCAGCAGAGAGGCACTGTACCAAGAGACCCAGTACTTC. The V gene is TRBV5-1, the J gene TRBJ2-5; no firm D call. The V and J ends lost 5 bases and 0 bases respectively, with 11 bases between them. This CDR3 contains 14 residues. Per germline, CDR1 SGHRS and CDR2 YFSETQ.

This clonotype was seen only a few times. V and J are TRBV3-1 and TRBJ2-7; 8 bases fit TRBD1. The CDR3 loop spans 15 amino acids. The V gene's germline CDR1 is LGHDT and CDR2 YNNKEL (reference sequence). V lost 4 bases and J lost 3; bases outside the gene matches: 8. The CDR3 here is CASSRDRDRFYEQYF. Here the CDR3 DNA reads TGTGCCAGCAGCCGGGACCGGGACAGGTTCTACGAGCAGTACTTC.

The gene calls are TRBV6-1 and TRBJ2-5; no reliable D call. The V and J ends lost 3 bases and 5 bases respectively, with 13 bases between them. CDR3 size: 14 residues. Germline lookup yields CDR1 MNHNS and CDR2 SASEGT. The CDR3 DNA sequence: TGTGCCAGCAGTGAGGGCCCCCTGGGGGAGACCCAGTACTTC. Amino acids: CASSEGPLGETQYF.